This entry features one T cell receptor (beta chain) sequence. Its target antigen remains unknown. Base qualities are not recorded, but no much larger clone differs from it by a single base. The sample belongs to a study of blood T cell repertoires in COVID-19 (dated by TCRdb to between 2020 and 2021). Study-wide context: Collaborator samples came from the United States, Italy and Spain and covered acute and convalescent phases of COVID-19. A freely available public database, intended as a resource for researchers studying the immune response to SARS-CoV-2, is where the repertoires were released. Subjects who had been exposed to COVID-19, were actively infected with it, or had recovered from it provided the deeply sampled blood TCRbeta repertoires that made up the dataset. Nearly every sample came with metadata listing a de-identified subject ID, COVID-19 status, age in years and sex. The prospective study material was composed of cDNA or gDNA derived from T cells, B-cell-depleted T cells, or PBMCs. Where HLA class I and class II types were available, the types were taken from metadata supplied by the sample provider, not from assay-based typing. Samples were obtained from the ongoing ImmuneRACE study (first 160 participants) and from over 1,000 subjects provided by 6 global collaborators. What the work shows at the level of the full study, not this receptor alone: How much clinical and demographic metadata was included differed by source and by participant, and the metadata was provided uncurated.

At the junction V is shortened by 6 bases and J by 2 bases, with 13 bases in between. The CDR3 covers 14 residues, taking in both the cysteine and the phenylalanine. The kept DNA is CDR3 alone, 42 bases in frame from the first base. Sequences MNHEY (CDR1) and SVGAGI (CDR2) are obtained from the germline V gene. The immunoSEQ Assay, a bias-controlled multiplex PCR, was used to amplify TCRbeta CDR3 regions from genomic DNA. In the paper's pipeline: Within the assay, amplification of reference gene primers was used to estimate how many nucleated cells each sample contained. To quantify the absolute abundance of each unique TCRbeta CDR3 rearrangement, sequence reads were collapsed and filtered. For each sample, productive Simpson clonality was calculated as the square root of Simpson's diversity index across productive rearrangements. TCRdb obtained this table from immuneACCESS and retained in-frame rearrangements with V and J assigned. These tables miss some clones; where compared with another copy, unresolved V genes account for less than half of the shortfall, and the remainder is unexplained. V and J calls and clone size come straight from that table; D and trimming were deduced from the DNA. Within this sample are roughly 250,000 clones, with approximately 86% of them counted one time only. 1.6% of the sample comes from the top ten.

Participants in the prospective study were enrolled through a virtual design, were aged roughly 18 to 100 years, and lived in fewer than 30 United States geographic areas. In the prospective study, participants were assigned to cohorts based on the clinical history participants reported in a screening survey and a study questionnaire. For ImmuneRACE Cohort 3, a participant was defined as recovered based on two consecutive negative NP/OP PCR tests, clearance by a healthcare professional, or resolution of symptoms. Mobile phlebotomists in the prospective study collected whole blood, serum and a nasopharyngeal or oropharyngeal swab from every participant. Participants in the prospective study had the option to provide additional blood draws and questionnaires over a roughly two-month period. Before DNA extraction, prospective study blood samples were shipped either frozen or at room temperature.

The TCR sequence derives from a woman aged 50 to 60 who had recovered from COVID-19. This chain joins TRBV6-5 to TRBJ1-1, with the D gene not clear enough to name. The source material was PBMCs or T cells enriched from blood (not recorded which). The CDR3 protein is CASRGLLGNTEAFF. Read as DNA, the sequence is TGTGCCAGCAGGGGCTTACTGGGTAACACTGAAGCTTTCTTT.